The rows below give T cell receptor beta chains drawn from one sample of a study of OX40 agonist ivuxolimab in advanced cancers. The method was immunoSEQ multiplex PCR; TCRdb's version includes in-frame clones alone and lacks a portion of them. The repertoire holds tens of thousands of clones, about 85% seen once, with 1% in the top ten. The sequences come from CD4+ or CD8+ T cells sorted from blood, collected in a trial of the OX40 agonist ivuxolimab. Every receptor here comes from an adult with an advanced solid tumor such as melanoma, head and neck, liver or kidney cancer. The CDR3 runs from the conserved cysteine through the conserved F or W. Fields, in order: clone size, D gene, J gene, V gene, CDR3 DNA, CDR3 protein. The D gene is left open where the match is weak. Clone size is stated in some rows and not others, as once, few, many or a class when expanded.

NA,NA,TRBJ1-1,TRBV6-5,TGTGCCAGCAGTTACTCGTCCGCGAACACTGAAGCTTTCTTT,CASSYSSANTEAFF
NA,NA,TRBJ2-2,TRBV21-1,TGTGCCAGCAGCAAAATCCCGACAGGGGGCACTGGCACCGGGGAGCTGTTTTTT,CASSKIPTGGTGTGELFF
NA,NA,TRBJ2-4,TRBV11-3,TGTGCCAGCAGCACCGGGACTTTCCACATTCAGTACTTC,CASSTGTFHIQYF
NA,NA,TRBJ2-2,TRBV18,TGTGCCAGCTCACTGAGGGGACCCCCGGCGGAGGGGGAGCTGTTTTTT,CASSLRGPPAEGELFF
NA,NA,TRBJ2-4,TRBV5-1,TGCGCCAGCAGTTCGCAGGGGAACATTCAGTACTTC,CASSSQGNIQYF
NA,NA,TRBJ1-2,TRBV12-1,TGTGCCAGCCTAAAGGGACAGTCCTATGGCTACACCTTC,CASLKGQSYGYTF
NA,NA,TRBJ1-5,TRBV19,TGTGCCAGTAGTATAGCCCTCGGGAATCAGCCCCAGCATTTT,CASSIALGNQPQHF
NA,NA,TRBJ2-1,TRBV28,TGTGCCAGCAGTGTGGGGGGTGGACACAATGAGCAGTTCTTC,CASSVGGGHNEQFF
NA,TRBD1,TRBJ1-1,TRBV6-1,TGTGCCAGCAGACCGGACAGGGGAGCCACTGAAGCTTTCTTT,CASRPDRGATEAFF
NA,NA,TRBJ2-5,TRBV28,TGTGCCAGCAGTTTATGGAGGGAAGGGGGGGAGACCCAGTACTTC,CASSLWREGGETQYF
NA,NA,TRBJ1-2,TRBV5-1,TGCGCCAGCAGCTTGGCTTACGACGGATCCTATGGCTACACCTTC,CASSLAYDGSYGYTF
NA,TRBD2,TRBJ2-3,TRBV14,TGTGCCAGCAGCGTAATCTCGCGGGGGGGCCGTACGCAGTATTTT,CASSVISRGGRTQYF
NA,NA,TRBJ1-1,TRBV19,TGTGCCAGTAGGAGGGAAGATCGGCTGAACACTGAAGCTTTCTTT,CASRREDRLNTEAFF
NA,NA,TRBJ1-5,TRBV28,TGTGCCAGCAGTCTTAGGGCAGGGATTGACCAGCCCCAGCATTTT,CASSLRAGIDQPQHF
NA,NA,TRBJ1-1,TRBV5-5,TGTGCCAGCAGCAGGGGCGGGAACACTGAAGCTTTCTTT,CASSRGGNTEAFF
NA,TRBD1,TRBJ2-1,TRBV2,TGTGCCAGCAGTAGACAGGGGTCCTACAATGAGCAGTTCTTC,CASSRQGSYNEQFF
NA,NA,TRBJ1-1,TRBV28,TGTGCCAGCAGTTTAGGGGGGGGGAACACTGAAGCTTTCTTT,CASSLGGGNTEAFF
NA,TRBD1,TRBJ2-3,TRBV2,TGTGCCAGCAAAACGGAAACCGGGACAGGGCTGGCGCAGTATTTT,CASKTETGTGLAQYF
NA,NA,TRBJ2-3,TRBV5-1,TGCGCCAGCTTAGCCCTACCGGGGGCAGATACGCAGTATTTT,CASLALPGADTQYF
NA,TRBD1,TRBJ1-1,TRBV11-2,TGTGCCAGCAGCCCTAGAGGACGACAGGGGGAAGCTTTCTTT,CASSPRGRQGEAFF
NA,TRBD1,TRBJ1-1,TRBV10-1,TGCGCCAGCCAGGGACAGACTAACACTGAAGCTTTCTTT,CASQGQTNTEAFF
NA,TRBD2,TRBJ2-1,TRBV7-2,TGTGCCAGCAGCCGCGGACTAGCGGCCCATTCGGGGGGTGAGCAGTTCTTC,CASSRGLAAHSGGEQFF
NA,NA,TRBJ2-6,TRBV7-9,TGTGCCAGCAGCTCCTTAAGACTGAGCTCTGGGGCCAACGTCCTGACTTTC,CASSSLRLSSGANVLTF
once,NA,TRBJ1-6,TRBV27,TGTGCCAGCAGGGGCTACATTAATTCACCCCTCCACTTT,CASRGYINSPLHF
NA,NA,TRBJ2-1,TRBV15,TGTGCCACCAGCTTCCCGTCGGCAGGGAATGAGCAGTTCTTC,CATSFPSAGNEQFF
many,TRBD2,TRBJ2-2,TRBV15,TGTGCCACCAGCAGACTCCACTCGACTAGCGGGGAGAACACCGGGGAGCTGTTTTTT,CATSRLHSTSGENTGELFF
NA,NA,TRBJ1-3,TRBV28,TGTGCCAGCAGTTTGAGGGGAAGCCCTGGAAACACCATATATTTT,CASSLRGSPGNTIYF
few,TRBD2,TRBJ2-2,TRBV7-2,TGTGCCAGCAGCCCGCCTCTCAGGACTAGCGGGGGGGCCGCCGGGGAGCTGTTTTTT,CASSPPLRTSGGAAGELFF
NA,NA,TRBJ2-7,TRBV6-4,TGTGCCAGCACAACAAACCTAGACTACGAGCAGTACTTC,CASTTNLDYEQYF
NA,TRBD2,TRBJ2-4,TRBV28,TGTGCCAGCAGTCTAAGCGGGAGTAGGCACATTCAGTACTTC,CASSLSGSRHIQYF
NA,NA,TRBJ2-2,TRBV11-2,TGTGCCAGCAGCTTCTGGACCGGGGAGCTGTTTTTT,CASSFWTGELFF
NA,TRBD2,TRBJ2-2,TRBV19,TGTGCCAGTAGTAGTCGCGGGGGGGCCGGGGAGCTGTTTTTT,CASSSRGGAGELFF
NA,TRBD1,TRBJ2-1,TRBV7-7,TGTGCTAGCAGCTTAGACAGGGGGCATGAGCAGTTCTTC,CASSLDRGHEQFF
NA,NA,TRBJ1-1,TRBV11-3,TGTGCCAGCAGCTTAGTTGGGGTGACAAATGAAGCTTTCTTT,CASSLVGVTNEAFF
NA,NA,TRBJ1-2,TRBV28,TGTGCCAGCAGTTCCGGGGTTGGAGGTCGCTATGGCTACACCTTC,CASSSGVGGRYGYTF
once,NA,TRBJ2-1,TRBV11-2,TGTGCCAGCAGCTTCACCTACAATGAGCAGTTCTTC,CASSFTYNEQFF
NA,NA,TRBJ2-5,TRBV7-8,TGTGCCAGCAGCGTAACCGGGACCCCGTGGACCCAGTACTTC,CASSVTGTPWTQYF
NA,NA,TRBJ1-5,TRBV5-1,TGCGCCAGCAGCCCCGGGAGTTCCTCGGATAGCAATCAGCCCCAGCATTTT,CASSPGSSSDSNQPQHF
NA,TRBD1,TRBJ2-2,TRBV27,TGTGCCAGCAGTCCCCCCCGACAGGGGGTCGCGAACACCGGGGAGCTGTTTTTT,CASSPPRQGVANTGELFF
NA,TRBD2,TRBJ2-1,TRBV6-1,TGTGCCAGCAGTGAAGCACGATGGGGGACTAGGTGGTTCTTC,CASSEARWGTRWFF
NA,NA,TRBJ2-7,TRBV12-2,TGTGCAAGTCGCTTAGTTACTGGCGGTACCTCCTACGAGCAGTACTTC,CASRLVTGGTSYEQYF